This TCR beta chain was recovered during a study of blood T cell repertoires in COVID-19. The overall study: Nucleic acid was either cDNA or gDNA, and it came from T cells, B-cell-depleted T cells, or PBMCs.

This clone has just one count. How the authors handled the data: Researchers report that nucleated cell counts were estimated from reference gene primer amplification. The data were produced by immunoSEQ multiplex PCR, yet TCRdb's version contains in-frame clones alone and is incomplete. That table is the source of V, J and clone size, and D and trimming were worked out from the DNA. The data show approximately 84,000 clones, around 79% seen once. The receptor was isolated from a man aged 50 or older with active or convalescent COVID-19. Sequences were obtained from peripheral blood.

CDR3 region: CASSPGQGKTQYF. The CDR3 DNA follows: TGTGCCAGCAGCCCAGGACAGGGAAAGACCCAGTACTTC. V is TRBV11-3 and J is TRBJ2-5, with 8 bases fitting TRBD1. The CDR3 consists of 13 residues. V trimming: 5 bases; J trimming: 6 bases; junction bases outside the gene matches: 5. Germline V CDR1 and CDR2: SGHNT, YENEEA.